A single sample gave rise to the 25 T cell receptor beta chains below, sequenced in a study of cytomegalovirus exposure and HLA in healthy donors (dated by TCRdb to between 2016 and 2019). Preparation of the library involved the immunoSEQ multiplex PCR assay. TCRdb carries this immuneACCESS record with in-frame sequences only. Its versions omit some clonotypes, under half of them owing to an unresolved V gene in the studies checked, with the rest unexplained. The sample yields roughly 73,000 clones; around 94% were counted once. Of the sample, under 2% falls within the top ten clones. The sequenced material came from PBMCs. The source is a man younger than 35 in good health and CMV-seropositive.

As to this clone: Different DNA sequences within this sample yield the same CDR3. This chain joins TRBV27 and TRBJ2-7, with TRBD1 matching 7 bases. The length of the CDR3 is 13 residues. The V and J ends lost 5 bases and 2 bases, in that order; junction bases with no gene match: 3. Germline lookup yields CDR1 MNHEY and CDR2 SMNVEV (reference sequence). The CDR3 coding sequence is TGTGCCAGCAGTCTGGGACAGACCTACGAGCAGTACTTC. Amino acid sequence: CASSLGQTYEQYF.

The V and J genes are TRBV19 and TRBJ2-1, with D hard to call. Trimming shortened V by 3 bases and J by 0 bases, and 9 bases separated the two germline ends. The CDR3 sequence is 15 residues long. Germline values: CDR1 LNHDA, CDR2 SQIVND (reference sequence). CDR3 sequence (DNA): TGTGCCAGTAGTATCGTGGCCATCTCCTACAATGAGCAGTTCTTC. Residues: CASSIVAISYNEQFF.

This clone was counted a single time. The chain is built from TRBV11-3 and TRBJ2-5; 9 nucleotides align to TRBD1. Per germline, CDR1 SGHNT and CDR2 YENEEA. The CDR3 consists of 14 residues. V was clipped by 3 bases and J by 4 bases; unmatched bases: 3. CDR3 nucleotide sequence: TGTGCCAGCAGCTTCCCGACAGGGGGAGAGACCCAGTACTTC. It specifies CASSFPTGGETQYF.

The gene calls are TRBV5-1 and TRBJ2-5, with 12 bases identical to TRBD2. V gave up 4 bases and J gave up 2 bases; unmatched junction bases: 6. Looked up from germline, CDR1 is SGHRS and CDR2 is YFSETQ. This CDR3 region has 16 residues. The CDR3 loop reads CASSPGLAGRQETQYF. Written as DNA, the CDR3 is TGCGCCAGCAGCCCGGGACTAGCGGGTAGGCAAGAGACCCAGTACTTC.

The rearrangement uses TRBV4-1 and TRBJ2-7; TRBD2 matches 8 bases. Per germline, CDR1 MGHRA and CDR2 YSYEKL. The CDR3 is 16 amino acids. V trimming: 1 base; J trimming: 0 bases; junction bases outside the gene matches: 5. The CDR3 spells CASSQGSAGDSYEQYF. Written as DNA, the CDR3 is TGCGCCAGCAGCCAAGGTTCAGCGGGAGACTCCTACGAGCAGTACTTC.

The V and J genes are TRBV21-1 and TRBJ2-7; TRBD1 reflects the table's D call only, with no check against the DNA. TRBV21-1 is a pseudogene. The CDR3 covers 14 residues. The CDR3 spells CASSRDRSSYEQYF. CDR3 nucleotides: TGTGCCAGCAGCAGGGACAGGAGCTCCTACGAGCAGTACTTC.

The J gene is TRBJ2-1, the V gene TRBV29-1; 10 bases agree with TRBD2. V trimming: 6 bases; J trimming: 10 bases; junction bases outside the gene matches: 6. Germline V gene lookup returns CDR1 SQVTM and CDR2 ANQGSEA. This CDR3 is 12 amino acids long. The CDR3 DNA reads TGCAGCGTCGCACTAGCGGGGATAGAGCAGTTCTTC. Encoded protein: CSVALAGIEQFF.

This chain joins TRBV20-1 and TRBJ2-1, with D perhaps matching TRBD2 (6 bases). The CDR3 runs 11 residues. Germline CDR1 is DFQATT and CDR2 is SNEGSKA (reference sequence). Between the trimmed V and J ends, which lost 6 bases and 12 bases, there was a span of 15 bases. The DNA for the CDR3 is TGCAGTGCCAGGACTGGGGGGACGCAGTTCTTC. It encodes CSARTGGTQFF.

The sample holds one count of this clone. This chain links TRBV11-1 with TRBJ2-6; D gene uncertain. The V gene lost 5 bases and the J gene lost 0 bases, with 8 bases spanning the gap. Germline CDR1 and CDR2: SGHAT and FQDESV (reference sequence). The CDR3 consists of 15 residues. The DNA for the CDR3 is TGTGCCAGCAGCCCAGATTACTCTGGGGCCAACGTCCTGACTTTC. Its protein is CASSPDYSGANVLTF.

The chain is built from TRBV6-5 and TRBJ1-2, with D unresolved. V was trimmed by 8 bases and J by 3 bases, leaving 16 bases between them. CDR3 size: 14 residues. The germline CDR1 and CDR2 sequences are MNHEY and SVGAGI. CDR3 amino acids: CASSQSGLYYGYTF. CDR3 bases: TGTGCCAGCTCCCAATCAGGACTCTACTATGGCTACACCTTC.

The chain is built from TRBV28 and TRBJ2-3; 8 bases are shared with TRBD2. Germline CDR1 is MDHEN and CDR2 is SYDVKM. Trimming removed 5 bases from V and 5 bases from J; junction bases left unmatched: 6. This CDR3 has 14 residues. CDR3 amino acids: CASSPGLVQDTQYF. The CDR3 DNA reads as TGTGCCAGCAGTCCGGGACTAGTTCAAGATACGCAGTATTTT.

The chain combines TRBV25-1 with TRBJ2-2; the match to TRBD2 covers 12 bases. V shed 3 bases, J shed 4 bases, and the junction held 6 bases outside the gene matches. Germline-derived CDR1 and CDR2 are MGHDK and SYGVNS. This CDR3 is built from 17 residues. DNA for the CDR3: TGTGCCAGCAGTGAGATCCGACTAGCGGGAGCCACCGGGGAGCTGTTTTTT. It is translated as CASSEIRLAGATGELFF.

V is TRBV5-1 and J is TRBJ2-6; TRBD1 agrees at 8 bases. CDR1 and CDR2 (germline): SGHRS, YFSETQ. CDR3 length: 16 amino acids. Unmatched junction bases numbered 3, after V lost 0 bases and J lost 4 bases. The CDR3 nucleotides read TGCGCCAGCAGCTTGGGGACAGGGAGCGGGGCCAACGTCCTGACTTTC. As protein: CASSLGTGSGANVLTF.

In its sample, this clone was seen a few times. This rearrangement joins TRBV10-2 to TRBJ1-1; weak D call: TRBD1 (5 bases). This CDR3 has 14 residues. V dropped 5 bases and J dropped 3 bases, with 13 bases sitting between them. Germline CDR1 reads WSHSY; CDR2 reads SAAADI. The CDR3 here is CASSHDSPDTEAFF. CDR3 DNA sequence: TGCGCCAGCAGTCACGACAGTCCCGACACTGAAGCTTTCTTT.

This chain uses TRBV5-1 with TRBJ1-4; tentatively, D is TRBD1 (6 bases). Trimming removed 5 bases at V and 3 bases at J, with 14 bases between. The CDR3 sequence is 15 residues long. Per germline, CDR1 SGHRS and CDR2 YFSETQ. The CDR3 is CASRESGTSNEKLFF. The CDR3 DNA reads TGCGCCAGCAGGGAATCGGGGACATCTAATGAAAAACTGTTTTTT.

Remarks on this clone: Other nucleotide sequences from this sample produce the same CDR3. In DNA form, the CDR3 reads TGTGCCAGTAGTCGTCGACAGGGCGACAATGAGCAGTTCTTC. Protein product: CASSRRQGDNEQFF. The chain carries TRBV19 and TRBJ2-1, with TRBD1 identical over 7 bases. V was pared by 5 bases and J by 5 bases, with 6 bases of the junction left unmatched. The CDR3 runs to 14 residues. In germline, CDR1 is LNHDA, CDR2 SQIVND (reference sequence).

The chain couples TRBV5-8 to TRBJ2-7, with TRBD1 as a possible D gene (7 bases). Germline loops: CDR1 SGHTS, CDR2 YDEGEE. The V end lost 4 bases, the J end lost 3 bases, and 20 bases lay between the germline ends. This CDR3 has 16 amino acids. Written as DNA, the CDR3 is TGTGCCAGCAGCGGAAGGGGGGACAGCTACTACTACGAGCAGTACTTC. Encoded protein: CASSGRGDSYYYEQYF.

The CDR3, as DNA: TGTGCCAGCAGGATCGGGGGACGGAATAATAGCAATCAGCCCCAGCATTTT. Its protein product is CASRIGGRNNSNQPQHF. This chain connects TRBV6-4 to TRBJ1-5; tentatively, D is TRBD1 (5 bases). Germline V gene data show CDR1 as MRHNA and CDR2 as SNTAGT. The germline V and J ends were trimmed by 6 bases and 0 bases, with 18 bases remaining between them. CDR3 size: 17 residues.

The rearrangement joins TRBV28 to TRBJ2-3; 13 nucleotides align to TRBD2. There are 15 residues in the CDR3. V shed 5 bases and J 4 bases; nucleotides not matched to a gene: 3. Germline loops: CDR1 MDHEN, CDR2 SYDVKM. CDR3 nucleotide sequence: TGTGCCAGCAGTGGACTAGCGGGAGTCGCAGATACGCAGTATTTT. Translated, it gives CASSGLAGVADTQYF.

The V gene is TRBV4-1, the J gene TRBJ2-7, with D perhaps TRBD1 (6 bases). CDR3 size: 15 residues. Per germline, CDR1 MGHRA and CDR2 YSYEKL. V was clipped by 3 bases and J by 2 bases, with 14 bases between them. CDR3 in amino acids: CASSHVDRRPYEQYF. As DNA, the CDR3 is TGCGCCAGCAGCCACGTAGACAGGCGACCCTACGAGCAGTACTTC.

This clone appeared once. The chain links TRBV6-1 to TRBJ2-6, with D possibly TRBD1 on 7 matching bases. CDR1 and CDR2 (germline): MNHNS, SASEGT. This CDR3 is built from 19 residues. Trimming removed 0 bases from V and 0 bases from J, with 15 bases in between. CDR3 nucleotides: TGTGCCAGCAGTGAAGCGTCAGGGGGGTTATACTCTGGGGCCAACGTCCTGACTTTC. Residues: CASSEASGGLYSGANVLTF.

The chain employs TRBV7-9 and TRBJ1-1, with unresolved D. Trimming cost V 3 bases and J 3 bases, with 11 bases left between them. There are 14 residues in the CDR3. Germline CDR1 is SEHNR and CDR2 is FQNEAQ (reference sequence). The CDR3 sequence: CASSFGIFDTEAFF. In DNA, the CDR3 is TGTGCCAGCAGCTTTGGCATATTCGACACTGAAGCTTTCTTT.

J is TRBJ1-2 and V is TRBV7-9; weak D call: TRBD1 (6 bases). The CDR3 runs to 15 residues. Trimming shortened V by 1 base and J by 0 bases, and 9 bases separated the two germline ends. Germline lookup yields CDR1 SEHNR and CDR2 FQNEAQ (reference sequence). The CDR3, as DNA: TGTGCCAGCAGCTTAGGGGACATCTCTAACTATGGCTACACCTTC. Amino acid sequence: CASSLGDISNYGYTF. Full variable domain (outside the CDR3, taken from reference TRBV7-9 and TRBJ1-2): DTGVSQNPRHKITKRGQNVTFRCDPISEHNRLYWYRQTLGQGPEFLTYFQNEAQLEKSRLLSDRFSAERPKGSFSTLEIQRTEQGDSAMYLCASSLGDISNYGYTFGSGTRLTVV.

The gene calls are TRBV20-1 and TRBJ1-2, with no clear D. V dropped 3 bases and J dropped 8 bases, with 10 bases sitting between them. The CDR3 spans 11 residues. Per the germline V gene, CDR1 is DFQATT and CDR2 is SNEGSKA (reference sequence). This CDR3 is CSARAGKGYTF. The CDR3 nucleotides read TGCAGTGCTAGGGCAGGTAAAGGCTACACCTTC.

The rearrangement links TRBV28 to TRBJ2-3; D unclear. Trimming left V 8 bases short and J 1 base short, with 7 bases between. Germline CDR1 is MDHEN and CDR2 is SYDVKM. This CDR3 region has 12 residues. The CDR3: CASQLRTDTQYF. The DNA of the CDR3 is TGTGCCAGCCAACTACGCACAGATACGCAGTATTTT.